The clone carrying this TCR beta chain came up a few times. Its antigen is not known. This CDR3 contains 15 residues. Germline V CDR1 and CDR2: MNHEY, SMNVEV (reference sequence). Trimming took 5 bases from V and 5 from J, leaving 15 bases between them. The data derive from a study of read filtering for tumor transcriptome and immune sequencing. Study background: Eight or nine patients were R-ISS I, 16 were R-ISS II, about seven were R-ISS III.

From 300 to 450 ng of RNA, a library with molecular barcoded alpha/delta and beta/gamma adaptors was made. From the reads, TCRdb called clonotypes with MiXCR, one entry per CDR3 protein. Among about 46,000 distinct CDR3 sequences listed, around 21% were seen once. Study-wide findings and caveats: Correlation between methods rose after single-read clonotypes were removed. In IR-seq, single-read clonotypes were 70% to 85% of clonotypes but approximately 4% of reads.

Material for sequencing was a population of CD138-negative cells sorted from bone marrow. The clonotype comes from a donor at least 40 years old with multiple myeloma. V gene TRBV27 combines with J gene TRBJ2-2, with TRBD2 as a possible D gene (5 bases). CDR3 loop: CASSPHSGLTGELFF. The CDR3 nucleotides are TGTGCCAGCAGTCCTCATTCGGGGTTGACCGGGGAGCTGTTTTTT.